The rows below give T cell receptor beta chains drawn from one sample of a study of OX40 agonist ivuxolimab in advanced cancers. The table came from immunoSEQ multiplex PCR; TCRdb's copy has only in-frame clones and leaves some out. The sample shows about 69,000 clones, 90% of them seen only once. Material: CD4+ or CD8+ T cells sorted from blood, obtained in a trial of the OX40 agonist ivuxolimab. These receptor sequences come from an adult with an advanced solid tumor such as melanoma, head and neck, liver or kidney cancer. CDR3s include the opening cysteine and the closing phenylalanine or tryptophan. Fields, in order: V gene, D gene, J gene, clone size, CDR3 protein, CDR3 DNA. A D gene is named only where the DNA matches it firmly. Not every row has a clone size; where given, it reads once, few, many or a size class.

V: TRBV7-9
D: TRBD2
J: TRBJ2-2
size: .
CDR3: CASSLGLAGGSGELFF
DNA: TGTGCCAGCAGCTTAGGATTAGCGGGAGGTTCCGGGGAGCTGTTTTTT

V: TRBV5-1
D: TRBD1
J: TRBJ1-1
size: once
CDR3: CASSPVGGNTEAFF
DNA: TGCGCCAGCAGCCCGGTAGGGGGCAACACTGAAGCTTTCTTT

V: TRBV9
D: .
J: TRBJ2-2
size: .
CDR3: CASSVADTGELFF
DNA: TGTGCCAGCAGCGTAGCTGACACCGGGGAGCTGTTTTTT

V: TRBV9
D: TRBD2
J: TRBJ2-4
size: .
CDR3: CASSAGASGRQGVQYF
DNA: TGTGCCAGCAGCGCTGGGGCTAGCGGGAGGCAAGGAGTTCAGTACTTC

V: TRBV20-1
D: .
J: TRBJ1-1
size: few
CDR3: CSASGYTEAFF
DNA: TGCAGTGCTAGTGGCTACACTGAAGCTTTCTTT

V: TRBV5-4
D: TRBD2
J: TRBJ2-1
size: .
CDR3: CASSWSGSSYNEQFF
DNA: TGTGCCAGCAGCTGGAGCGGGAGCTCCTACAATGAGCAGTTCTTC

V: TRBV18
D: .
J: TRBJ2-3
size: .
CDR3: CASSPRTSTDTQYF
DNA: TGTGCCAGCTCACCACGTACTAGCACAGATACGCAGTATTTT

V: TRBV5-1
D: .
J: TRBJ2-7
size: .
CDR3: CASSSGERGEQYF
DNA: TGCGCCAGCAGCTCTGGGGAAAGAGGCGAGCAGTACTTC

V: TRBV5-6
D: TRBD2
J: TRBJ2-1
size: .
CDR3: CASSSTPRTSGEREFF
DNA: TGTGCCAGCAGCTCGACCCCCCGGACTAGCGGGGAGAGGGAGTTCTTC

V: TRBV19
D: TRBD2
J: TRBJ2-7
size: .
CDR3: CASSTNGLGTYEQYF
DNA: TGTGCCAGTAGTACCAACGGACTAGGTACCTACGAGCAGTACTTC

V: TRBV30
D: TRBD1
J: TRBJ1-5
size: .
CDR3: CAWSGDRVGSNQPQHF
DNA: TGTGCCTGGAGCGGGGACAGGGTAGGTAGCAATCAGCCCCAGCATTTT

V: TRBV6-6
D: TRBD1
J: TRBJ2-7
size: .
CDR3: CASGGDRGSYEQYF
DNA: TGTGCCAGCGGCGGGGACAGGGGGTCCTACGAGCAGTACTTC

V: TRBV18
D: .
J: TRBJ2-1
size: .
CDR3: CASSPPTNVPGEQFF
DNA: TGTGCCAGCTCACCACCCACAAACGTCCCGGGGGAGCAGTTCTTC

V: TRBV11-3
D: .
J: TRBJ1-1
size: .
CDR3: CASSSGRLEAFF
DNA: TGTGCCAGCAGCTCGGGGCGGCTTGAAGCTTTCTTT

V: TRBV10-2
D: .
J: TRBJ2-5
size: .
CDR3: CASHPAGRSTSQYF
DNA: TGCGCCAGCCATCCTGCGGGCCGGTCCACGTCCCAGTACTTC

V: TRBV5-1
D: .
J: TRBJ2-2
size: .
CDR3: CASSFGQRGSGELFF
DNA: TGCGCCAGCAGTTTTGGACAGAGGGGGTCCGGGGAGCTGTTTTTT

V: TRBV29-1
D: .
J: TRBJ2-1
size: .
CDR3: CSVGQQAYNEQFF
DNA: TGCAGCGTTGGGCAACAGGCCTACAATGAGCAGTTCTTC

V: TRBV5-5
D: .
J: TRBJ2-7
size: .
CDR3: CASSRPIFLGQPGSYEQYF
DNA: TGTGCCAGCAGCCGACCCATTTTCTTAGGACAGCCGGGCTCCTACGAGCAGTACTTC

V: TRBV5-8
D: .
J: TRBJ1-2
size: .
CDR3: CASSLVSWGGYTF
DNA: TGTGCCAGCAGCTTGGTATCTTGGGGTGGCTACACCTTC

V: TRBV18
D: .
J: TRBJ1-5
size: once
CDR3: CASSPTGDQPQHF
DNA: TGTGCCAGCTCACCGACAGGCGATCAGCCCCAGCATTTT

V: TRBV30
D: .
J: TRBJ1-3
size: .
CDR3: CAWSVVSGNTIYF
DNA: TGTGCCTGGAGTGTTGTCTCTGGAAACACCATATATTTT

V: TRBV5-5
D: TRBD1
J: TRBJ1-4
size: once
CDR3: CASSLLGGTGNEKLFF
DNA: TGTGCCAGCAGCTTGTTGGGGGGGACAGGGAACGAAAAACTGTTTTTT

V: TRBV15
D: .
J: TRBJ2-2
size: .
CDR3: CATNRGANTGELFF
DNA: TGTGCCACCAACAGAGGGGCGAACACCGGGGAGCTGTTTTTT

V: TRBV7-9
D: .
J: TRBJ1-1
size: .
CDR3: CASSSSGARTEAFF
DNA: TGTGCCAGCAGCTCCTCGGGGGCGAGAACTGAAGCTTTCTTT

V: TRBV7-3
D: TRBD1
J: TRBJ2-5
size: .
CDR3: CASSLSGRGKETQYF
DNA: TGTGCCAGCAGCTTAAGCGGCAGGGGGAAGGAGACCCAGTACTTC

V: TRBV7-2
D: .
J: TRBJ2-3
size: .
CDR3: CASSFSRAGTQYF
DNA: TGTGCCAGCAGTTTCTCTAGGGCGGGTACGCAGTATTTT